The clone carrying this T cell receptor (beta chain) was seen only a few times. Antigen: not known. This entry comes from a study of CD8+CD57+ T cells in acquired aplastic anemia. Turning to the study itself: Mean yield of DNA from sorted CD4+ and CD8+ cells was roughly 3.2 ug. Healthy donor CD4+ cell samples had a mean of roughly 9.9 million reads.

Study observations and caveats: Patients did not significantly differ from controls in CD8+ Simpson's diversity. It was found that approximately 29 CD8+ CDR3 sequences were shared between patients and controls.

Genomic DNA templated the TCR beta VDJ and CDR3 profiling. TCRdb fed the reads into MiXCR, producing one record per CDR3 protein. The profile covers around 180,000 distinct CDR3 sequences, with about 60% appearing a single time and 35% to 50% taken by the ten largest. The CDR3 consists of 15 residues. Germline V gene lookup returns CDR1 DFQATT and CDR2 SNEGSKA (reference sequence). Trimming left V 0 bases short and J 0 bases short, with 9 bases between. The receptor comes from a human donor in good health. What was sequenced was sorted CD4+, CD8+, or CD8+CD57+ T cells (not recorded which) from PBMCs. J is TRBJ2-1 and V is TRBV20-1; no definite D call. The CDR3 DNA reads TGCAGTGCTAGAGATGTGAGGAGCTCCTACAATGAGCAGTTCTTC. It codes for CSARDVRSSYNEQFF.